Sequencing of this T cell receptor beta chain was carried out in a study of read filtering for tumor transcriptome and immune sequencing (dated by TCRdb to 2019 to 2021). The study in broad terms: The cohort was composed of 16 to 20 male and roughly 13 female patients, with a mean age of about 65 years and an age range of about 40 to 90. By revised international staging, eight or nine patients were R-ISS I, fewer than 20 were R-ISS II and about seven were R-ISS III. After DNase treatment, whole-transcriptome libraries were prepared using the TruSeq RNA Access Library Prep Kit. Per sample, about 4.05 to 11 million TCR-region mapped reads were obtained with IR-seq, compared with only about 80 to 1,400 with RNA-seq. The study compared TCR repertoires from targeted immune repertoire sequencing and bulk whole-transcriptome sequencing run on the same bone marrow samples. As a main aim, a read-filtering strategy for immune repertoire data was addressed, with the specific question being whether clonotypes supported by a single read should be removed. General conclusions and limits of the study: The correlation between IR-seq and RNA-seq shared clonotype proportions was increased by removal of single-read clonotypes. Compared with RNA-seq, IR-seq captured clonotypes at much higher depth and more reliably, and a smaller IR-seq throughput was enough to identify most shared clonotypes. Rather than purified T cells, the sorted CD138-negative fraction was a mixed bone marrow immune population. Single-read clonotypes made up around 86% of clonotypes but only around 4% of total reads in IR-seq, compared with approximately 70% of clonotypes and around 45% of reads in RNA-seq.

This clonotype was seen a few times. It lacks a known antigen. No base-level quality is on record; no much larger clone is a single base apart. The Immunoverse kit was used to build TCR libraries from about 430 ng RNA, with molecular barcoded adaptors covering alpha/delta and beta/gamma chains. TCR library preparation used the same RNA that went into transcriptome sequencing. TCR libraries were sequenced on an Illumina HiSeq 4000 with 2 x 150 cycles. For the original study's pipeline: MiXCR aligned TCR reads to human V, D, J and C references and assembled the aligned reads into CDR3 clonotypes, with quality filtering and error correction included. Clonotype counts and gene usage diversity were analyzed with the tcR package in R. Raw mapping reads were checked after the RNA-seq reads had been mapped by STAR aligner version 2.5.3a onto the human GRCh37 genome. IR-seq fastq files were randomly downsampled with Seqtk 1.3 to test the effect of sequencing depth on detected clonotypes. TCRdb handled the public reads itself, with Q25 trimming in fastp and clone calling in MiXCR, and kept productive beta chains. Rows are unified per CDR3 protein, each entry keeping the most common DNA and genes. The V and J calls and clone size are TCRdb's, not the authors'. A total of tens of thousands of distinct CDR3 sequences appear in this sample, approximately 12% of them only once. The leading ten clones occupy roughly 14% of the sample.

V is clipped by 4 bases and J by 5 bases, and the sequence between their germline boundaries is 9 bases long. From the cysteine up to the phenylalanine, the CDR3 has a length of 13 residues. Of the read, only the CDR3 DNA is kept; its 39 bases are in frame from base 1. The germline V gene supplies CDR1 SGHTA and CDR2 FQGNSA. Every patient had bone marrow sampled at the time of active disease. Ficoll-Hypaque density gradient centrifugation was used to isolate bone marrow mononuclear cells. Myeloma plasma cells were removed and CD138-negative cells were obtained by negative selection following labeling with CD138 magnetic microbeads on a MACS separator. Purity of the isolated cells was checked by flow cytometry on an Attune NxT using CD138 antibodies. TRIzol reagent was used to extract total RNA, and a NanoDrop spectrophotometer was used to quantify the extracted RNA. For each patient, paired RNA-seq and IR-seq were run on the CD138-negative bone marrow sample from that patient.

This chain joins TRBV7-2 to TRBJ1-5, with the D gene uncertain. The receptor was isolated from a donor over 35 with multiple myeloma. Material: a population of CD138-negative cells sorted from bone marrow. This specimen's cell subset or site label, per the study, means: bone marrow mononuclear cells depleted of CD138+ plasma/myeloma cells by negative magnetic selection. The base sequence is TGTGCCAGCAGCTACCTTGGGGATCAGCCCCAGCATTTT. This translates into CASSYLGDQPQHF.